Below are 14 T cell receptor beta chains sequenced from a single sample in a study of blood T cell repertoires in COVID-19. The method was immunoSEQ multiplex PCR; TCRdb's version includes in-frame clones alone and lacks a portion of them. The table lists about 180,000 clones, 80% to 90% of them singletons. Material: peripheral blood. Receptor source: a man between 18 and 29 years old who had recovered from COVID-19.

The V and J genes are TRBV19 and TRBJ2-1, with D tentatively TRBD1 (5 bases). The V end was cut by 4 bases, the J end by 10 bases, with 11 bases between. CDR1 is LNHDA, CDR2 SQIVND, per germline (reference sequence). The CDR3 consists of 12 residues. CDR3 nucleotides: TGTGCCAGTAGTACAGGGTTGGGGGAGCAGTTCTTC. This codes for CASSTGLGEQFF.

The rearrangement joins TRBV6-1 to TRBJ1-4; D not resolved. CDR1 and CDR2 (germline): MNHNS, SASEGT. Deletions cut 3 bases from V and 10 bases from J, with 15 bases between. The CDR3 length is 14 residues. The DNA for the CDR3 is TGTGCCAGCAGTGAGACCAGCCAAGGAGGAAAACTGTTTTTT. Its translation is CASSETSQGGKLFF.

The CDR3, as DNA: TGTGCCAGCAGTTTCGGACCAGAGGGCTCCTACGAGCAGTACTTC. Its translation: CASSFGPEGSYEQYF. The chain carries TRBV11-2 and TRBJ2-7; a weak D match, TRBD2 (5 bases). Germline V gene data show CDR1 as SGHAT and CDR2 as FQNNGV. The CDR3 loop spans 15 amino acids. V dropped 6 bases and J dropped 0 bases, with 15 bases sitting between them.

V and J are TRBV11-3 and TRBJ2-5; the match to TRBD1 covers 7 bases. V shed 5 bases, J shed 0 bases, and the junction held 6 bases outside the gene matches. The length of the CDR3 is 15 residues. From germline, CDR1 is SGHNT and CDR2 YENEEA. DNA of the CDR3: TGTGCCAGCAGCGTCGGGACAGCGTACCAAGAGACCCAGTACTTC. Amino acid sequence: CASSVGTAYQETQYF.

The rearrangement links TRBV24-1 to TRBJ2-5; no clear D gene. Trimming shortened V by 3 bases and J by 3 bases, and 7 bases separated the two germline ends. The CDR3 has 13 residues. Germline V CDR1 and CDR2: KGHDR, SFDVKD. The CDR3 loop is CATSDPPKETQYF. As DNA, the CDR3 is TGTGCCACCAGTGATCCTCCTAAAGAGACCCAGTACTTC.

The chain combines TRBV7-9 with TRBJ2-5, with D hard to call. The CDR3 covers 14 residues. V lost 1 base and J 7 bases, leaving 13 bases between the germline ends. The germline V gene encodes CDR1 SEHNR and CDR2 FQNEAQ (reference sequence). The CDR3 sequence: CASSLGYSMGTQYF. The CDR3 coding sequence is TGTGCCAGCAGCTTAGGCTACAGCATGGGGACCCAGTACTTC.

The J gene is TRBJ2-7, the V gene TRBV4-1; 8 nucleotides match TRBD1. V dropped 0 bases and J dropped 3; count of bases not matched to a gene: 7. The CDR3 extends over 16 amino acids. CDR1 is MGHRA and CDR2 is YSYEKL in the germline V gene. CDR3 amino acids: CASSQDLETGDYEQYF. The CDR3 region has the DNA TGCGCCAGCAGCCAAGATCTAGAGACAGGGGACTACGAGCAGTACTTC.

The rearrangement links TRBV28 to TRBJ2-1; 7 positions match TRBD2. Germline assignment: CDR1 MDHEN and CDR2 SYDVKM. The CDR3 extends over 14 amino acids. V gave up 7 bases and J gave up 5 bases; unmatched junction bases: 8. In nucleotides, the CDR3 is TGTGCCAGCAAAGGTGGCGGGAGCCACAATGAGCAGTTCTTC. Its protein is CASKGGGSHNEQFF.

DNA of the CDR3: TGTGCCAGCAGCTTATCAGCGGCCAATGAGCAGTTCTTC. Translating it yields CASSLSAANEQFF. V and J are TRBV7-9 and TRBJ2-1, with a possible D match to TRBD2 (5 bases). CDR1 is SEHNR, CDR2 FQNEAQ, per germline (reference sequence). V was shortened by 2 bases and J by 6 bases, with 8 bases between the two germline ends. The CDR3 sequence is 13 residues long.

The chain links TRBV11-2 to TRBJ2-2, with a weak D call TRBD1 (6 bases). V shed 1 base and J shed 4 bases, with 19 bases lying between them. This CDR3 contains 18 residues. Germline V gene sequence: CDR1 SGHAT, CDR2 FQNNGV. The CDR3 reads CASSLVEGDIFSTGELFF. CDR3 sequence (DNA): TGTGCCAGCAGCTTAGTAGAAGGGGACATTTTTAGCACCGGGGAGCTGTTTTTT.

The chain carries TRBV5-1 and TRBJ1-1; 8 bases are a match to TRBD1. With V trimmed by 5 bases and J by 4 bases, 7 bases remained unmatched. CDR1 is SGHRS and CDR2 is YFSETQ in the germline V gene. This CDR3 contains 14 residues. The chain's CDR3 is CASRDRDRGTEAFF. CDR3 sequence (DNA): TGCGCCAGCAGGGACAGGGATCGTGGCACTGAAGCTTTCTTT.

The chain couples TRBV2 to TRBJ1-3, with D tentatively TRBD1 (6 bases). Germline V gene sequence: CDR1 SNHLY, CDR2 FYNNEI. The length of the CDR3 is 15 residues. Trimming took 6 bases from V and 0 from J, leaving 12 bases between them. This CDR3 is CASSPDSSSGNTIYF. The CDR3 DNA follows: TGTGCCAGCAGCCCGGACAGCAGCTCTGGAAACACCATATATTTT.

The CDR3 here is CASRPDGLAQYF. As DNA, the CDR3 is TGTGCCAGCAGGCCAGATGGACTGGCGCAGTATTTT. The chain combines TRBV2 with TRBJ2-3; tentative D call: TRBD2 (5 bases). The length of the CDR3 is 12 residues. The V end was cut by 6 bases, the J end by 10 bases, with 14 bases between. The V gene's germline CDR1 is SNHLY and CDR2 FYNNEI.

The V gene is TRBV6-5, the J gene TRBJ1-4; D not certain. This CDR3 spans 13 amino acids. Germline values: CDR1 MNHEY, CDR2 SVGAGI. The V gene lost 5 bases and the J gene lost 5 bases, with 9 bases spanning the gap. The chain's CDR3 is CASSRGLNEKLFF. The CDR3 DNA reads TGTGCCAGCAGTCGAGGGTTGAATGAAAAACTGTTTTTT.